The next 4 T cell receptor beta chains were all read from a single sample in a study of CD8+CD57+ T cells in acquired aplastic anemia. Those patients picked for sequencing had displayed CD8+CD57+ cell expansion on flow cytometry. Using genomic DNA as the template, TCR beta VDJ and CDR3 profiling was carried out. TCRdb processed the reads anew with MiXCR; each CDR3 protein has one entry. The sample has 100,000 to 150,000 distinct CDR3 sequences, roughly 55% seen once. The sequenced material came from sorted CD4+, CD8+, or CD8+CD57+ T cells (not recorded which) from PBMCs. Receptor source: a human donor with aplastic anemia.

This clonotype was recorded only once. This chain connects TRBV13 to TRBJ1-6, with D perhaps matching TRBD1 (6 bases). V lost 3 bases to trimming and J lost 9 bases, with 12 bases between them. The CDR3 is 14 amino acids. CDR1 PRHDT and CDR2 FYEKMQ come from the germline V gene (reference sequence). This CDR3 is CASSLDSVGSPLHF. DNA for the CDR3: TGTGCCAGCAGCTTGGACAGTGTAGGTTCACCCCTCCACTTT.

CDR3 coding DNA: TGTGCCAGCAGCCCCCACCCGACAGGGGGCAATGAGCAGTTCTTC. Translation gives CASSPHPTGGNEQFF. This rearrangement joins TRBV11-1 to TRBJ2-1; TRBD1 matches 9 bases. This CDR3 contains 15 residues. Germline lookup yields CDR1 SGHAT and CDR2 FQDESV (reference sequence). The V gene end was trimmed by 5 bases and the J gene end by 6 bases; junction bases not matched to a gene: 8.

This chain joins TRBV4-1 and TRBJ1-6, with unresolved D. This CDR3 has 15 residues. Germline V CDR1 and CDR2: MGHRA, YSYEKL. V was clipped by 0 bases and J by 7 bases, with 10 bases between them. In nucleotides, the CDR3 is TGCGCCAGCAGCCAAGAGGCAGCCCGAAATTCACCCCTCCACTTT. This encodes CASSQEAARNSPLHF.

About this clonotype: At one boundary the junction diverges from the germline segment, which might be a read error. The genes are TRBV29-1 and TRBJ2-1, with D unclear. Germline V gene lookup returns CDR1 SQVTM and CDR2 ANQGSEA. The CDR3 extends over 14 amino acids. CDR3 amino acids: CSVENRVTYNGQFF. The CDR3 bases are TGCAGCGTCGAGAATCGGGTAACCTACAATGGGCAGTTCTTC.